These 14 T cell receptor beta chains share one sample of origin, sequenced in a study of Ad26.COV2.S vaccination and SARS-CoV-2 variants. Treatment of the sample: 19 received Ad26.COV2.S at low or high dose, single or two shots; several received placebo; per-sample allocation not given. Day 63 after the first vaccine or placebo injection was the time point for sampling. Clones were sequenced by immunoSEQ multiplex PCR, and TCRdb holds only the in-frame ones, with some missing. The sample shows about 370,000 clones, around 91% of them seen only once. The sample was peripheral blood, taken in a trial of Ad26.COV2.S vaccine versus placebo. All receptors come from a person aged 18-65 years who received the Ad26.COV2.S COVID-19 vaccine or a placebo.

This chain links TRBV12-3 or TRBV12-4 with TRBJ2-7, with D possibly being TRBD1 (6 bases). Trimming took 5 bases from V and 6 from J, leaving 11 bases between them. The CDR3 consists of 12 residues. Here the CDR3 DNA reads TGTGCCAGCAGTCCTACAGGGTCCGAGCAGTACTTC. Translation gives CASSPTGSEQYF.

This clone has just one count. The V and J genes are TRBV5-4 and TRBJ1-2; D may be TRBD1 (5 bases). Germline V gene lookup returns CDR1 SGHNT and CDR2 YYREEE (reference sequence). The V and J ends lost 2 bases and 8 bases respectively, with 10 bases between them. The CDR3 extends over 12 amino acids. This chain's CDR3 is CASSFRVEGYTF. The DNA of the CDR3 is TGTGCCAGCAGCTTCAGGGTTGAGGGCTACACCTTC.

This chain connects TRBV5-1 to TRBJ2-7; D may be TRBD2 (6 bases). The CDR3 spans 13 residues. The germline V gene encodes CDR1 SGHRS and CDR2 YFSETQ. Trimming removed 0 bases at V and 5 bases at J, with 9 bases between. This CDR3 reads CASSLGRRDEQYF. The CDR3 bases are TGCGCCAGCAGCTTGGGGAGGAGGGACGAGCAGTACTTC.

The V call is TRBV2, the J call TRBJ2-3; TRBD2 matches 7 bases. The CDR3 is made up of 15 amino acids. The J segment lost 0 bases and the V segment lost 6 bases, leaving 6 bases of the junction unmatched. Germline CDR1 reads SNHLY; CDR2 reads FYNNEI. The CDR3 is CASSVLASSTDTQYF. In nucleotides, the CDR3 is TGTGCCAGCAGCGTACTAGCGTCTAGCACAGATACGCAGTATTTT.

The chain links TRBV18 to TRBJ2-2; D is unresolved. V was clipped by 3 bases and J by 2 bases, with 10 bases between them. CDR3 length equals 15 residues. Germline-derived CDR1 and CDR2 are KGHSH and LQKENI. In DNA form, the CDR3 reads TGTGCCAGCTCACCTGCCCCTACAAACACCGGGGAGCTGTTTTTT. It specifies CASSPAPTNTGELFF. The entire variable domain, with the rest obtained from reference TRBV18 and TRBJ2-2, is as follows: NAGVMQNPRHLVRRRGQEARLRCSPMKGHSHVYWYRQLPEEGLKFMVYLQKENIIDESGMPKERFSAEFPKEGPSILRIQQVVRGDSAAYFCASSPAPTNTGELFFGEGSRLTVL.

This clone was counted a single time. V usage is TRBV9 and J usage is TRBJ1-1; TRBD1 aligns across 7 bases. J gave up 4 bases and V 4 bases, and 7 bases lay outside the gene matches. The CDR3 runs 14 residues. CDR1 is SGDLS and CDR2 is YYNGEE in the germline V gene. The CDR3 DNA sequence: TGTGCCAGCAGCTTTGGGACAGAGGGCACTGAAGCTTTCTTT. This encodes CASSFGTEGTEAFF.

The chain couples TRBV29-1 to TRBJ2-7, with D perhaps matching TRBD1 or TRBD2 (6 bases each). Per germline, CDR1 SQVTM and CDR2 ANQGSEA. The CDR3 totals 14 residues. V was trimmed by 4 bases and J by 2 bases, leaving 15 bases between them. In DNA, the CDR3 is TGCAGCGTTGCTTCCGGGGGCAAGGCCTACGAGCAGTACTTC. Its protein is CSVASGGKAYEQYF.

This clone was observed a few times. Other nucleotide sequences from this sample produce the same CDR3. V usage is TRBV5-6 and J usage is TRBJ1-5; the D gene is possibly TRBD1 (5 bases). The CDR3 covers 15 residues. Trimming took off 4 bases at V and 1 base at J, with 12 bases between the two ends. CDR1 is SGHDT, CDR2 YYEEEE, per germline. This CDR3 reads CASSPGTGSNQPQHF. The CDR3 DNA is TGTGCCAGCAGCCCGGGGACGGGCAGCAATCAGCCCCAGCATTTT.

The CDR3 nucleotides are TGTGCCAGCAGTCGAGGGGCTGAGCAGTTCTTC. It specifies CASSRGAEQFF. The gene calls are TRBV12-3 or TRBV12-4 and TRBJ2-1; D possibly uses TRBD1 or TRBD2 (5 bases each). Trimming took 5 bases from V and 9 from J, leaving 8 bases between them. The CDR3 consists of 11 residues.

The rearrangement uses TRBV24-1 and TRBJ2-5; no definite D call. The length of the CDR3 is 18 residues. V was clipped by 2 bases and J by 5 bases, with 23 bases between them. From germline, CDR1 is KGHDR and CDR2 SFDVKD. This CDR3 reads CATSDSPAPGHAVETQYF. CDR3 nucleotides: TGTGCCACCAGTGATTCCCCCGCCCCGGGTCATGCTGTCGAGACCCAGTACTTC.

This clone was seen only a few times. The chain has TRBV5-4 and TRBJ2-7; 7 bases agree with TRBD1. V shed 4 bases, J shed 0 bases, and the junction held 1 base outside the gene matches. The germline CDR1 and CDR2 sequences are SGHNT and YYREEE (reference sequence). This CDR3 contains 13 residues. CDR3 coding DNA: TGTGCCAGCAGCGGGGACAGCTCCTACGAGCAGTACTTC. Protein product: CASSGDSSYEQYF.

V is TRBV5-5 and J is TRBJ1-5, with D perhaps matching TRBD1 (5 bases). Germline V gene lookup returns CDR1 SGHKS and CDR2 YYEKEE (reference sequence). The length of the CDR3 is 15 residues. The V and J ends lost 1 base and 2 bases respectively, with 10 bases between them. The CDR3 region has the DNA TGTGCCAGCAGCTTGAGCAGGGCGGGCAATCAGCCCCAGCATTTT. It is translated as CASSLSRAGNQPQHF.

The rearrangement links TRBV6-5 to TRBJ2-5; TRBD2 is a possible D gene (6 bases). In germline, CDR1 is MNHEY, CDR2 SVGAGI. The CDR3 loop spans 15 amino acids. Trimming removed 7 bases at V and 5 bases at J, with 20 bases between. CDR3 protein: CASTRQEGRMETQYF. CDR3 in DNA: TGTGCCAGCACCAGGCAGGAGGGTCGTATGGAGACCCAGTACTTC.

This chain uses TRBV28 with TRBJ1-5; D gene unclear. Germline CDR1 and CDR2: MDHEN and SYDVKM. The CDR3 runs to 14 residues. V dropped 8 bases and J dropped 2 bases, with 13 bases sitting between them. Written as DNA, the CDR3 is TGTGCCAGCCTCCTCTATCGCGGCAATCAGCCCCAGCATTTT. Its protein product is CASLLYRGNQPQHF. The full variable domain, rest sourced from reference TRBV28 and TRBJ1-5, is DVKVTQSSRYLVKRTGEKVFLECVQDMDHENMFWYRQDPGLGLRLIYFSYDVKMKEKGDIPEGYSVSREKKERFSLILESASTNQTSMYLCASLLYRGNQPQHFGDGTRLSIL.